This T cell receptor beta chain is drawn from a study of CD8+CD57+ T cells in acquired aplastic anemia. This clonotype was seen once. Its antigen is as yet unknown. Notes on the study in general: Patients and controls were found to share twenty-nine CD8+ CDR3 sequences.

The germline CDR1 and CDR2 sequences are MGHDK and SYGVNS. V lost 3 bases to trimming and J lost 4 bases, with 9 bases between them. The CDR3 consists of 13 residues. The patients chosen for sequencing had shown expansion of CD8+CD57+ cells (detected by flow cytometry). Genomic DNA served as template for TCR beta VDJ and CDR3 profiling. In TCRdb, the reads were re-called with MiXCR into one record per CDR3 protein. Of 150,000 or so distinct CDR3 sequences detected, roughly 48% appear once; the ten largest clones hold about 2.6%. What was sequenced was sorted CD4+, CD8+, or CD8+CD57+ T cells (not recorded which) from PBMCs. This receptor was identified in a human donor with aplastic anemia. The J gene is TRBJ1-2, the V gene TRBV25-1; D gene uncertain. CDR3 in DNA: TGTGCCAGCAGTGACAGCCGGATCTATGGCTACACCTTC. Its translation is CASSDSRIYGYTF.